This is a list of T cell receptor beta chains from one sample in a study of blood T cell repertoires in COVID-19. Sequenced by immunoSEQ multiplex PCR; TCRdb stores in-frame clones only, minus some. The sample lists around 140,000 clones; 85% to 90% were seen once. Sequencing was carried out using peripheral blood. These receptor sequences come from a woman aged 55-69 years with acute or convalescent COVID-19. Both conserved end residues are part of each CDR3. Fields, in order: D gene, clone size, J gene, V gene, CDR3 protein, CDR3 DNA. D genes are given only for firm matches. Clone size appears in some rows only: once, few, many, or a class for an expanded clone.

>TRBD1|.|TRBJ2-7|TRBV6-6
CASCRQGPDEQYF
TGTGCCAGCTGTCGACAGGGTCCCGACGAGCAGTACTTC
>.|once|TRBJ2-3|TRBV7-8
CATKRPSTDTQYF
TGTGCCACCAAGCGTCCGAGCACAGATACGCAGTATTTT
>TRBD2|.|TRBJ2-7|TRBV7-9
CASSGRTSGGPLISYEQYF
TGTGCCAGCAGCGGCAGGACTAGCGGGGGCCCTCTTATCTCCTACGAGCAGTACTTC
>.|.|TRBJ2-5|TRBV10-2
CASSERRGGETQYF
TGCGCCAGCAGTGAAAGGCGGGGAGGAGAGACCCAGTACTTC
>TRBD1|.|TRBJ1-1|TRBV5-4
CASSIDRESLNTEAFF
TGTGCCAGCAGCATTGACAGGGAATCCCTGAACACTGAAGCTTTCTTT
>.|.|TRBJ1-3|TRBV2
CASLGGASGNTIYF
TGTGCCAGCCTCGGAGGAGCCTCTGGAAACACCATATATTTT
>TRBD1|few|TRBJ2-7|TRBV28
CASTQGTGGYEQYF
TGTGCCAGCACCCAAGGGACAGGGGGCTACGAGCAGTACTTC
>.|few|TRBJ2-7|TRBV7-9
CASRRGDEQYF
TGTGCCAGCCGCCGGGGAGACGAGCAGTACTTC
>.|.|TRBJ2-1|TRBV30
CAWSRLNEQFF
TGTGCCTGGTCTAGACTCAATGAGCAGTTCTTC
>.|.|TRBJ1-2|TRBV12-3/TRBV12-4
CASSLSVYGYTF
TGTGCCAGCAGTTTGTCAGTCTATGGCTACACCTTC
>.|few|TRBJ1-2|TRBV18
CASSPDRSHYGYTF
TGTGCCAGCTCACCCGACAGATCACACTATGGCTACACCTTC
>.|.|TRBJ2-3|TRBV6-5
CASRTRAVEDTQYF
TGTGCCAGCAGAACTAGGGCAGTTGAAGATACGCAGTATTTT
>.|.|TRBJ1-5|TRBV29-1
CSVEQGSNQPQHF
TGCAGCGTTGAGCAGGGGAGCAATCAGCCCCAGCATTTT
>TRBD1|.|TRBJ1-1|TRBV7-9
CASSYWDRGEAFF
TGTGCCAGCAGTTACTGGGACAGGGGTGAAGCTTTCTTT
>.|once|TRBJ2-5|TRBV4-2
CASSQGRLTQETQYF
TGTGCCAGCAGCCAAGGGCGGCTGACTCAAGAGACCCAGTACTTC
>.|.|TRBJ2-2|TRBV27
CASSLYRVAGELFF
TGTGCCAGCAGTTTATACAGGGTGGCCGGGGAGCTGTTTTTT
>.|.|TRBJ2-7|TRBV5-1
CASSLDSLEQYF
TGCGCCAGCAGCTTGGACAGCCTGGAGCAGTACTTC
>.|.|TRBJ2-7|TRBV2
CASSVKTRGYEQYF
TGTGCCAGCAGTGTGAAGACTAGAGGGTACGAGCAGTACTTC
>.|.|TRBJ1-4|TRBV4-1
CASSQGQSGGRNEKLFF
TGCGCCAGCAGCCAAGGTCAGTCGGGGGGCAGGAATGAAAAACTGTTTTTT
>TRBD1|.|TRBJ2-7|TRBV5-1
CASSRTRQGGEQYF
TGCGCCAGCAGCCGTACAAGACAGGGGGGCGAGCAGTACTTC
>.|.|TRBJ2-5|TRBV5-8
CASSVGQMYQETQYF
TGTGCCAGCAGCGTCGGACAGATGTACCAAGAGACCCAGTACTTC
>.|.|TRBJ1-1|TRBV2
CASSWRLNTEAFF
TGTGCCAGCAGCTGGCGGCTGAACACTGAAGCTTTCTTT
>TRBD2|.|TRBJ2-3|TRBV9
CASSVDPSGGAADTQYF
TGTGCCAGCAGCGTAGACCCTAGCGGGGGGGCCGCAGATACGCAGTATTTT
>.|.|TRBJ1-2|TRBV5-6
CASTPRQVFYGYTF
TGTGCCAGCACCCCCAGGCAGGTTTTTTATGGCTACACCTTC
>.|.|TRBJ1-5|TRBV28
CASTWQTNQPQHF
TGTGCCAGCACGTGGCAAACCAATCAGCCCCAGCATTTT
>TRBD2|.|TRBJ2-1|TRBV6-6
CASRPSGGESYNEQFF
TGTGCCAGCAGACCTAGCGGGGGGGAGTCCTACAATGAGCAGTTCTTC
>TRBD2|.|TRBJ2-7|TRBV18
CASSPFQSGLAGGDEQYF
TGTGCCAGCTCACCATTTCAGTCCGGACTAGCGGGGGGCGACGAGCAGTACTTC
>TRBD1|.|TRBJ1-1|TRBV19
CASQDRMNTEAFF
TGTGCCAGTCAGGACAGGATGAACACTGAAGCTTTCTTT